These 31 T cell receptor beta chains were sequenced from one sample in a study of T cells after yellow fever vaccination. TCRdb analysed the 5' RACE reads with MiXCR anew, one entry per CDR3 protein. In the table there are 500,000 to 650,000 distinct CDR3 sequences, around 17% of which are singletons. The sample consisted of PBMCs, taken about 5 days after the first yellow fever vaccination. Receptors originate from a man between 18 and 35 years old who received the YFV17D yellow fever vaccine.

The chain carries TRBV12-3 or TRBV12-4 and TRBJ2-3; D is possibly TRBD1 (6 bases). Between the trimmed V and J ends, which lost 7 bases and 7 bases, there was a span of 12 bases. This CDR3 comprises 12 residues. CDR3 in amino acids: CASKLGAHTQYF. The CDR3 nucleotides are TGTGCCAGCAAATTGGGGGCCCATACGCAGTATTTT.

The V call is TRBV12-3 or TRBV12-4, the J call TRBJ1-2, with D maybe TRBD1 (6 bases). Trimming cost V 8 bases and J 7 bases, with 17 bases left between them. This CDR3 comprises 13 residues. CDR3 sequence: CASEGGGARGYTF. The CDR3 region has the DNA TGTGCCAGCGAGGGAGGGGGGGCACGTGGCTACACCTTC.

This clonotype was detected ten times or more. For the CDR3, the DNA is TGCGCCAGCAGCCAAGAGCCCATCGGGCATTCACCCCTCCACTTT. Its translation: CASSQEPIGHSPLHF. The chain links TRBV4-1 to TRBJ1-6; D not resolved. Trimming cost V 0 bases and J 8 bases, with 11 bases left between them. The CDR3 extends over 15 amino acids. CDR1 MGHRA and CDR2 YSYEKL come from the germline V gene.

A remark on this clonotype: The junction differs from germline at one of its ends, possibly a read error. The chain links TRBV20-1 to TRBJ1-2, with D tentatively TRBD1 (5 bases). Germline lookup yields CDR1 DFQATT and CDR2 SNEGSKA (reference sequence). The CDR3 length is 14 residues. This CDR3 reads CSVRETEWYYGYTF. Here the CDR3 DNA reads TGCAGTGTTAGAGAGACAGAGTGGTACTATGGCTACACCTTC.

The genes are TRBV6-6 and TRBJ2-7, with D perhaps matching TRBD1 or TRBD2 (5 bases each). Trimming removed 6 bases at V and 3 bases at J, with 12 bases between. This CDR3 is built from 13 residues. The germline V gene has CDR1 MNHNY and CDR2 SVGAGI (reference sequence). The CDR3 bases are TGTGCCAGCAGACCCGAGGGGTTCTACGAGCAGTACGTC. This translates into CASRPEGFYEQYV.

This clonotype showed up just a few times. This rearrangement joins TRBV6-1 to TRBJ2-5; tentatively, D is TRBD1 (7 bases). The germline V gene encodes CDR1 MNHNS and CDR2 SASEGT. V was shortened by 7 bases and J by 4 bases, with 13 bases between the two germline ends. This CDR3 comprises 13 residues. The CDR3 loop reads CASKNRGGETQYF. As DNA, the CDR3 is TGTGCCAGCAAAAACAGGGGAGGAGAGACCCAGTACTTC.

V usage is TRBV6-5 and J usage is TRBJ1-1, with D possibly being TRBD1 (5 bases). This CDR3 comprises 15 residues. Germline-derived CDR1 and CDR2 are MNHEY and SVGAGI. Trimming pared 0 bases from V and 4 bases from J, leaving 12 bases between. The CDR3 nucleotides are TGTGCCAGCAGTTACTCGAGCGGGACCGGCACTGAAGCTTTCTTT. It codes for CASSYSSGTGTEAFF.

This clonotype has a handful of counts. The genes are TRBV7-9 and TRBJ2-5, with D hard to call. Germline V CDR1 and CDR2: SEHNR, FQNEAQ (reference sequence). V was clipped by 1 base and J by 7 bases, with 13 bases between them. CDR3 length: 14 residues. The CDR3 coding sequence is TGTGCCAGCAGCTTAGGTACCAGCCGGAGGACCCAGTACTTC. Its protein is CASSLGTSRRTQYF.

In nucleotides, the CDR3 is TGTGCCAGCAGCCGCGGCGGGGCAGGGCCCCAAGAGACCCAGTACTTC. Translated: CASSRGGAGPQETQYF. The J gene is TRBJ2-5, the V gene TRBV7-2; possible D gene TRBD2, 6 bases. Germline CDR1 is SGHTA and CDR2 is FQGNSA. V gave up 5 bases and J gave up 1 base, with 17 bases separating them. This CDR3 has 16 residues.

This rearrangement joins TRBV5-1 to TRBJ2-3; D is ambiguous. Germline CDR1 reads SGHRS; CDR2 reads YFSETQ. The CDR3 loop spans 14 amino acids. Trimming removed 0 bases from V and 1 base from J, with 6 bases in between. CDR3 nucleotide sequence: TGCGCCAGCAGCTTGGGGTGGCGCACAGATACGCAGTATTTT. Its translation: CASSLGWRTDTQYF. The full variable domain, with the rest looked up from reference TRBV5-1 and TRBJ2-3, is KAGVTQTPRYLIKTRGQQVTLSCSPISGHRSVSWYQQTPGQGLQFLFEYFSETQRNKGNFPGRFSGRQFSNSRSEMNVSTLELGDSALYLCASSLGWRTDTQYFGPGTRLTVL.

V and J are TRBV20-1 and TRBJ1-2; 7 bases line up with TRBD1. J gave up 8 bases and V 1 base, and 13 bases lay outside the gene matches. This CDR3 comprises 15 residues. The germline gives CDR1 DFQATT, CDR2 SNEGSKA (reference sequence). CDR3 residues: CSARGTRDGDSGYTF. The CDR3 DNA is TGCAGTGCTAGAGGAACCCGGGACGGGGACAGCGGCTACACCTTC.

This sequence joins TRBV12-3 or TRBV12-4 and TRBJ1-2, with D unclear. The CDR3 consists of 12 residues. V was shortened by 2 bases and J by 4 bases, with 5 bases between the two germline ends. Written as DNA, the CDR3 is TGTGCCAGCAGTTTATATAGCTATGGCTACACCTTC. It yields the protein CASSLYSYGYTF.

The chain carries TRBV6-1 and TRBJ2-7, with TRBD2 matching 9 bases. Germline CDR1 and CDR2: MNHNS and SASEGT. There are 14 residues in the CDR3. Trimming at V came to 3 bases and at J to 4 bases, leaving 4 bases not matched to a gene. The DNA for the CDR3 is TGTGCCAGCAGTGACCGCGGGGGGGGGTACGAGCAGTACTTC. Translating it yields CASSDRGGGYEQYF.

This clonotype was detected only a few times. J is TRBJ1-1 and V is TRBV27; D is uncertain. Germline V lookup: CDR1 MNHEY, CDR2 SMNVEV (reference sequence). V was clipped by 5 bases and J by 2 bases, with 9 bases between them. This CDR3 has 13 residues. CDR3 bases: TGTGCCAGCAGTATCCGGGCCAACACTGAAGCTTTCTTT. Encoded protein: CASSIRANTEAFF.

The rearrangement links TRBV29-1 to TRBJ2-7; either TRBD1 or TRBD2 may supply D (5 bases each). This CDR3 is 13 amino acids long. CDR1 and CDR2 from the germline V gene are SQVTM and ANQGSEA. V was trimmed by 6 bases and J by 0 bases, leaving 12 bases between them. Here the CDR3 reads CSVESGLSYEQYF. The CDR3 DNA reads TGCAGCGTCGAATCGGGGCTCTCCTACGAGCAGTACTTC.

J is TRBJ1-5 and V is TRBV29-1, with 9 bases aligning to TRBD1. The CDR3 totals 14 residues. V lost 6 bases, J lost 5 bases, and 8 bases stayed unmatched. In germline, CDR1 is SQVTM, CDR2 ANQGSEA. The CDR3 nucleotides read TGCAGCGTCTCCGGGACAGGGTACGATCAGCCCCAGCATTTT. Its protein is CSVSGTGYDQPQHF.

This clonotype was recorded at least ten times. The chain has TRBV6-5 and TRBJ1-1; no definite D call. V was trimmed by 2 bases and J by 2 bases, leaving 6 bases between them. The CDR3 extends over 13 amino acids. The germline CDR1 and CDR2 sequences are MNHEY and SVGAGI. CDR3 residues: CASSYRGNTEAFF. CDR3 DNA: TGTGCCAGCAGTTACAGAGGAAACACTGAAGCTTTCTTT.

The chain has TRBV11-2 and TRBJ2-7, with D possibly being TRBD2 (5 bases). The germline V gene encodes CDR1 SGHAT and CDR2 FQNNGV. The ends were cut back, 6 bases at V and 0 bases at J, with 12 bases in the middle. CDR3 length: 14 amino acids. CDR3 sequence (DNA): TGTGCCAGCAGGGACGGGGTTGCCTCCTACGAGCAGTACTTC. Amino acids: CASRDGVASYEQYF.

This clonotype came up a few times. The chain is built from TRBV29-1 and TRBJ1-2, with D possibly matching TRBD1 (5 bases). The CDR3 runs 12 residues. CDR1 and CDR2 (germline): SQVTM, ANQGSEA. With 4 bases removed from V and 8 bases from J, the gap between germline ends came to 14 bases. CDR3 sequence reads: CSVVVGTGGYTF. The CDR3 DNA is TGCAGCGTTGTAGTAGGGACGGGAGGCTACACCTTC.

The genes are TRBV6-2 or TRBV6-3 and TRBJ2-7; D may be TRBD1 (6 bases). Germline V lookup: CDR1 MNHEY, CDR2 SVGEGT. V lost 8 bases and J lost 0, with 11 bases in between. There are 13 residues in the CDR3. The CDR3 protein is CASSGTNSYEQYF. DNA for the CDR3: TGTGCCAGCTCCGGGACAAACTCCTACGAGCAGTACTTC.

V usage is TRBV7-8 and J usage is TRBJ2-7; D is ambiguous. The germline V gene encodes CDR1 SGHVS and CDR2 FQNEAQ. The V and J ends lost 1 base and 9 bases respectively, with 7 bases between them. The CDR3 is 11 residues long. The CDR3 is CASSLGFGQYV. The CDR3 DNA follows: TGTGCCAGCAGCTTAGGGTTCGGGCAGTACGTC.

Here the CDR3 DNA reads TGCAGTGCTAGAGATTGGAGGGGACTAGCGGAGACCCAGTACTTC. It codes for CSARDWRGLAETQYF. The V and J genes are TRBV20-1 and TRBJ2-5, with 10 bases lining up with TRBD2. Germline V gene data show CDR1 as DFQATT and CDR2 as SNEGSKA (reference sequence). V gave up 0 bases and J gave up 5 bases; unmatched junction bases: 6. This CDR3 is 15 amino acids long.

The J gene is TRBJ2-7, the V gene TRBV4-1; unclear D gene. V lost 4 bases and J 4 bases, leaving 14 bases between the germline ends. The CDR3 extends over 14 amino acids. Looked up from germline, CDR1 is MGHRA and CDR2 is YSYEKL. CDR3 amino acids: CASSLYPLDYEQYV. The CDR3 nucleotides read TGCGCCAGCAGCCTTTACCCATTAGATTACGAGCAGTACGTC.

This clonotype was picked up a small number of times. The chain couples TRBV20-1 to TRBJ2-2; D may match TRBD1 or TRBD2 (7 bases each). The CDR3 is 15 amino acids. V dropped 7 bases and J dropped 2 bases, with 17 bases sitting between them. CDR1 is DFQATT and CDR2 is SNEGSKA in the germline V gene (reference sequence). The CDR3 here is CSVLDREGNTGELFF. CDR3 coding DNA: TGCAGTGTCCTCGACAGGGAGGGTAACACCGGGGAGCTGTTTTTT.

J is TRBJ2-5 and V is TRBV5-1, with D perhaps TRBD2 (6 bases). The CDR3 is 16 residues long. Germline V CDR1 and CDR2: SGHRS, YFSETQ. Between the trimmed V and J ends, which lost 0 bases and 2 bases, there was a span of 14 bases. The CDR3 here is CASSLGSAGGQETQYF. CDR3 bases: TGCGCCAGCAGCTTGGGATCAGCCGGAGGGCAAGAGACCCAGTACTTC.

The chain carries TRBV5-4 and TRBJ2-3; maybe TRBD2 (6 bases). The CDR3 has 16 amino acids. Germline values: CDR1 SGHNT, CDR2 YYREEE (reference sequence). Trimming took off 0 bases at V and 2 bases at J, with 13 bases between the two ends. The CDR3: CASSLGGLAITDTQYF. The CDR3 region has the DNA TGTGCCAGCAGCTTGGGGGGACTGGCGATCACAGATACGCAGTATTTT.

For the CDR3, the DNA is TGTGCCAGTAGTATAGAATCTGGGGAATCCTACAATGAGCAGTTCTTC. Translation gives CASSIESGESYNEQFF. V is TRBV19 and J is TRBJ2-1; D is uncertain. Trimming shortened V by 0 bases and J by 1 base, and 10 bases separated the two germline ends. The CDR3 consists of 16 residues. Germline values: CDR1 LNHDA, CDR2 SQIVND (reference sequence). The full variable domain, completed using reference TRBV19 and TRBJ2-1, is DGGITQSPKYLFRKEGQNVTLSCEQNLNHDAMYWYRQDPGQGLRLIYYSQIVNDFQKGDIAEGYSVSREKKESFPLTVTSAQKNPTAFYLCASSIESGESYNEQFFGPGTRLTVL.

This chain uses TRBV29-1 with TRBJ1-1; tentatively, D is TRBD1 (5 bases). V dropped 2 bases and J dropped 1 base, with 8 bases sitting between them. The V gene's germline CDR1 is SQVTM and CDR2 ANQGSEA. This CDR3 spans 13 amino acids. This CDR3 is CSVEFQGNTEAFF. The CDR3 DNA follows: TGCAGCGTTGAATTTCAGGGGAACACTGAAGCTTTCTTT.

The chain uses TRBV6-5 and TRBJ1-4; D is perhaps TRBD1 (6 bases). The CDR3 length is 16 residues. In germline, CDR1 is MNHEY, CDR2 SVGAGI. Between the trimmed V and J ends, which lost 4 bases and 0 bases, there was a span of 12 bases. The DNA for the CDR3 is TGTGCCAGCAGTTTACGAGAGGGGGCAACTAATGAAAAACTGTTTTTT. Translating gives CASSLREGATNEKLFF.

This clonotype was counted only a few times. The CDR3: CASSITTSGGAKTQYF. The CDR3 DNA is TGTGCCAGCAGCATTACGACTAGCGGGGGGGCGAAGACCCAGTACTTC. The genes are TRBV7-9 and TRBJ2-5, with 14 bases aligning to TRBD2. CDR3 length: 16 residues. Losses at the gene ends were 5 bases for V and 6 bases for J; bases not matched to a gene: 8. Germline V gene data show CDR1 as SEHNR and CDR2 as FQNEAQ (reference sequence).

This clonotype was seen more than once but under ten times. CDR3 nucleotides: TGCGCCAGCAGCACTCCTAGCGGGGGCCCCTGGGATGAGCAGTTCTTC. Translation: CASSTPSGGPWDEQFF. The chain is built from TRBV5-1 and TRBJ2-1; 10 nucleotides align to TRBD2. Germline loops: CDR1 SGHRS, CDR2 YFSETQ. The CDR3 length is 16 residues. Unmatched junction bases numbered 12, after V lost 4 bases and J lost 8 bases.